This T cell receptor (beta chain) stems from a study of human T cells and chemical hapten exposure. Study at large: The study enrolled mostly female patients with alopecia areata, totalis or universalis. Across samples, TCR yields varied, mostly owing to small differences in pooled library volumes.

Germline V CDR1 and CDR2: MNHEY, SVGAGI. The germline V and J ends were trimmed by 6 bases and 2 bases, with 9 bases remaining between them. The CDR3 loop spans 13 amino acids. There are many counts of this clonotype. Its antigen is currently unknown. From the RACE reads, TCRdb called clonotypes with MiXCR, one entry per CDR3 protein. This sample has 75,000 to 90,000 distinct CDR3 sequences, with around 7.8% found just once. The time point: patch test 1, 2 weeks after DPC sensitization. The treatment denotes: therapeutic diphenylcyclopropenone sensitization with weekly scalp DPC. The authors' total RNA extraction used unfractionated whole blood. General study points: Healthy individuals' immune responses may differ from those of donors, who had alopecia.

This receptor was obtained from a woman aged 25 to 39 with alopecia areata. Some clones in this sample may be carry-over from other donors' samples. The sequencing used whole blood, collected in connection with sensitization to the hapten diphenylcyclopropenone (DPC). The chain carries TRBV6-5 and TRBJ2-3; D not resolved. CDR3 amino acids: CASRPDVTDTQYF. As DNA, the CDR3 is TGTGCCAGCAGGCCGGACGTCACAGATACGCAGTATTTT.